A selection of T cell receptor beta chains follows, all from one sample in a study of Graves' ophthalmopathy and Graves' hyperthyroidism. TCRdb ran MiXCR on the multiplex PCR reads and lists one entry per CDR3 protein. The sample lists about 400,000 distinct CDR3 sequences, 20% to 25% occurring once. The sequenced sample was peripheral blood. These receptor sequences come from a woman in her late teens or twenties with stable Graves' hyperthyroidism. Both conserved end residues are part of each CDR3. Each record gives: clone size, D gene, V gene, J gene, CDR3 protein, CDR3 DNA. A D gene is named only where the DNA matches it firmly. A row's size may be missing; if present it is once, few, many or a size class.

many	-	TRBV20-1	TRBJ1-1	CSAYGRPGTEAFF	TGCAGTGCTTACGGACGTCCGGGCACTGAAGCTTTCTTT
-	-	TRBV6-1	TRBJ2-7	CASSPGFGGREQYF	TGTGCCAGCAGCCCGGGGTTCGGGGGACGGGAGCAGTACTTC
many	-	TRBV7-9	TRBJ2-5	CASTWGRARGQETQYF	TGTGCCAGCACCTGGGGACGGGCTAGGGGGCAAGAGACCCAGTACTTC
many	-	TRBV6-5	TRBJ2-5	CASSYSFLQETQYF	TGTGCCAGCAGTTACTCGTTCCTACAAGAGACCCAGTACTTC
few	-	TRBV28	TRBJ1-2	CASSFLRGEHGYTF	TGTGCCAGCAGTTTTCTCCGGGGAGAACATGGCTACACCTTC
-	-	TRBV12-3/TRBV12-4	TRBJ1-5	CASSFWGLQPQHF	TGTGCCAGCAGTTTCTGGGGTTTACAGCCCCAGCATTTT
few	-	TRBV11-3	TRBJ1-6	CASSPRRGTHALHF	TGTGCCAGCAGCCCCCGCCGGGGGACACACGCCCTCCACTTT
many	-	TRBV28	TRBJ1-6	CASSLDLTSYNSPLHF	TGTGCCAGCAGTTTAGATCTAACTAGCTATAATTCACCCCTCCACTTT
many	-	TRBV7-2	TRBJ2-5	CASTPQETQYF	TGTGCCAGCACCCCCCAAGAGACCCAGTACTTC
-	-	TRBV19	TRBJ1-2	CASSIGDYYGYTF	TGTGCCAGTAGTATAGGGGACTACTATGGCTACACCTTC
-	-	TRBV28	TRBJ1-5	CASSSVGDFYSNQPQHF	TGTGCCAGCAGTTCAGTGGGGGACTTCTATAGCAATCAGCCCCAGCATTTT
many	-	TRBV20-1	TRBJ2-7	CSAREDLALRMFYEQYF	TGCAGTGCTAGAGAGGATCTAGCGCTCCGGATGTTCTACGAGCAGTACTTC
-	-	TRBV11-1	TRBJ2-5	CASSLGRESQYF	TGTGCCAGCAGCTTGGGCAGGGAGTCCCAGTACTTC
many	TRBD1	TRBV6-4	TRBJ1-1	CASSDATGTGRTFF	TGTGCCAGCAGTGACGCAACCGGGACAGGGCGAACTTTCTTT
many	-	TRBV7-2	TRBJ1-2	CASSLAVWGTNYGYTF	TGTGCCAGCAGCTTAGCGGTTTGGGGAACTAACTATGGCTACACCTTC
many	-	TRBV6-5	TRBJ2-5	CASSYARQETQYF	TGTGCCAGCAGTTACGCTCGCCAAGAGACCCAGTACTTC
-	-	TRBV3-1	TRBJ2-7	CASSPRQGYEQYF	TGTGCCAGCAGCCCCCGGCAGGGCTACGAGCAGTACTTC
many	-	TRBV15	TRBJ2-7	CATSRDFGDEQYF	TGTGCCACCAGCAGAGATTTCGGAGACGAGCAGTACTTC
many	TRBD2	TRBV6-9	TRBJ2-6	CASSPGVLLAGRTSGANVLTF	TGTGCCAGCAGCCCGGGCGTGTTGCTAGCGGGCCGAACTTCTGGGGCCAACGTCCTGACTTTC
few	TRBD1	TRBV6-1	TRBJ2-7	CASSTWTGATYEQYF	TGTGCCAGCAGTACCTGGACAGGAGCTACCTACGAGCAGTACTTC
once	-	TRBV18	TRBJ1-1	CASSQTVDTEAFF	TGTGCCAGCTCACAGACGGTGGACACTGAAGCTTTCTTT
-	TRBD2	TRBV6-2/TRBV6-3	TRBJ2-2	CASRHPGTSGRGELFF	TGTGCCAGCAGACACCCGGGGACTAGCGGGAGAGGGGAGCTGTTTTTT
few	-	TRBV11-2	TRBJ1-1	CASSFQATLEAFF	TGTGCCAGCAGCTTCCAGGCCACCCTAGAAGCTTTCTTT
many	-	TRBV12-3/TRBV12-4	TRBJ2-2	CASRTRTRTITGELFF	TGTGCCAGCAGAACTCGGACACGGACCATCACCGGGGAGCTGTTTTTT
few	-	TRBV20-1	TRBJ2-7	CSAVYGGLGSEQYF	TGCAGTGCGGTATATGGCGGGCTGGGGTCCGAGCAGTACTTC
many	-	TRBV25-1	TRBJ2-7	CASSELGGYEQYF	TGTGCCAGCAGTGAATTGGGGGGTTACGAGCAGTACTTC
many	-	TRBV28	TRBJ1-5	CASSSPGANQPQHF	TGTGCCAGCAGTTCTCCCGGGGCTAATCAGCCCCAGCATTTT
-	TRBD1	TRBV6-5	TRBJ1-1	CASSYPTQGRGTEAFF	TGTGCCAGCAGTTACCCAACACAGGGGCGGGGCACTGAAGCTTTCTTT
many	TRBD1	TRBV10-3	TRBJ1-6	CAVSRDRGSSSYNSPLHF	TGTGCCGTAAGCCGGGACAGGGGCTCAAGCTCCTATAATTCACCCCTCCACTTT
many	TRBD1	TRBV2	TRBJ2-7	CASSETVGGLYEQYF	TGTGCCAGCAGTGAAACCGTAGGGGGCTTATACGAGCAGTACTTC
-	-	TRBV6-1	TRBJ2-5	CASSPARATKETQYF	TGTGCCAGCAGTCCAGCTAGGGCGACCAAAGAGACCCAGTACTTC